Following are 2 T cell receptor beta chains from one sample sequenced in a study of blood T cell repertoires in COVID-19. Sequenced by immunoSEQ multiplex PCR; TCRdb stores in-frame clones only, minus some. The sample has 200,000 to 250,000 clones, around 90% seen once. The sample consisted of PBMCs or T cells enriched from blood (not recorded which). These TCRs come from a man aged 30-40 years who had been exposed to COVID-19.

The J gene is TRBJ2-2, the V gene TRBV2, with TRBD2 matching 8 bases. Germline lookup yields CDR1 SNHLY and CDR2 FYNNEI. Trimming at V came to 9 bases and at J to 7 bases, leaving 7 bases not matched to a gene. The CDR3 is 13 amino acids. CDR3 sequence: CASRGGRIGELFF. Here the CDR3 DNA reads TGTGCCAGTCGGGGGGGCCGGATCGGGGAGCTGTTTTTT.

This chain links TRBV10-3 with TRBJ1-2; TRBD1 aligns across 8 bases. Germline CDR1 reads ENHRY; CDR2 reads SYGVKD. The V gene end was trimmed by 2 bases and the J gene end by 6 bases; junction bases not matched to a gene: 5. The CDR3 spans 14 residues. The CDR3 region has the DNA TGTGCCATCAGTGAGCGACAGGGGATGGATGGCTACACCTTC. This encodes CAISERQGMDGYTF.